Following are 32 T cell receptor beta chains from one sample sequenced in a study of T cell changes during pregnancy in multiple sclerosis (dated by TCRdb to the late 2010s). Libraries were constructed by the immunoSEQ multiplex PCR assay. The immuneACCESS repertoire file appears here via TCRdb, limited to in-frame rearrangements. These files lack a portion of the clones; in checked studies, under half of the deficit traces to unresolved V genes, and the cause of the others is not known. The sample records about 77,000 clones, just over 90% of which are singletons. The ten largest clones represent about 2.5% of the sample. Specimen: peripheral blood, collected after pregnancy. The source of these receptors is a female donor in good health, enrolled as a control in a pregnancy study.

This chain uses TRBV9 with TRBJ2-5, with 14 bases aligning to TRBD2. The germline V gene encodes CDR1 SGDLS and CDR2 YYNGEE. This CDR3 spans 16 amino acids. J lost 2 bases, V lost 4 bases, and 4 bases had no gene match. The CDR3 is CASSPGTSGGQETQYF. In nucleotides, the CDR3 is TGTGCCAGCAGCCCGGGGACTAGCGGGGGACAAGAGACCCAGTACTTC.

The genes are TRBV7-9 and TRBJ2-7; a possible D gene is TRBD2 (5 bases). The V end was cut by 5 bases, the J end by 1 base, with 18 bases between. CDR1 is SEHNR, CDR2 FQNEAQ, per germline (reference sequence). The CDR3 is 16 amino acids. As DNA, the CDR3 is TGTGCCAGCAGCCCCCAGTTGGGGAGAGGGTCCTACGAGCAGTACTTC. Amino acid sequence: CASSPQLGRGSYEQYF.

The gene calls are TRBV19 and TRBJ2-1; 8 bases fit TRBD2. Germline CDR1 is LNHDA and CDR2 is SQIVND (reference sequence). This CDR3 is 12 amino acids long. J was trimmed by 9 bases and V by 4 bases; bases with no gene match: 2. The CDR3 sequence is CASSKLAAEQFF. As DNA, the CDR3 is TGTGCCAGTAGTAAACTAGCGGCTGAGCAGTTCTTC.

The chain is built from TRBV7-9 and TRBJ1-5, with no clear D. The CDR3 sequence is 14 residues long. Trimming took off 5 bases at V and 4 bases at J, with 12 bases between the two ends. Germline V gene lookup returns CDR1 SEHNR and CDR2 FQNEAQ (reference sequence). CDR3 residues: CASSPVGGNQPQHF. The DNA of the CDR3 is TGTGCCAGCAGCCCCGTTGGAGGAAATCAGCCCCAGCATTTT.

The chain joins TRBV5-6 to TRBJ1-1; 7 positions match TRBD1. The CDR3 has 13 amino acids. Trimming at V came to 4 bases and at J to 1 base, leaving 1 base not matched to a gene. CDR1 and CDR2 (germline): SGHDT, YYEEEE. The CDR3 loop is CASSRDRNTEAFF. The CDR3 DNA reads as TGTGCCAGCAGCCGGGACAGGAACACTGAAGCTTTCTTT.

The CDR3 bases are TGTGCCAGCAGTGGACCGGGACAGACCACTTTTACTAATGAAAAACTGTTTTTT. Translated: CASSGPGQTTFTNEKLFF. The chain recombines TRBV6-1 with TRBJ1-4; 7 bases are shared with TRBD1. CDR1 MNHNS and CDR2 SASEGT come from the germline V gene. With V trimmed by 4 bases and J by 2 bases, 13 bases remained unmatched. The CDR3 has 18 residues.

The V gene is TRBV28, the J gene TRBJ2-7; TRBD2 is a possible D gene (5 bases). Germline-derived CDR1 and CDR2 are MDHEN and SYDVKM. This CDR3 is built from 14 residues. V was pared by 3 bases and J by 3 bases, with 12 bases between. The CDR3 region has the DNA TGTGCCAGCAGTTTCTATCAGCGGATCTACGAGCAGTACTTC. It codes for CASSFYQRIYEQYF.

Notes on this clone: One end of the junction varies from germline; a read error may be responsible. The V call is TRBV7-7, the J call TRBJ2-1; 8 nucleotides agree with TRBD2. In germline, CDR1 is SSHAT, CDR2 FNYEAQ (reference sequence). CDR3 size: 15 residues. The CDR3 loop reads CASSLEAGAANEQFF. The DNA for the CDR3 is TGTGCTAGCAGCTTAGAAGCGGGAGCCGCCAATGAGCAGTTCTTC.

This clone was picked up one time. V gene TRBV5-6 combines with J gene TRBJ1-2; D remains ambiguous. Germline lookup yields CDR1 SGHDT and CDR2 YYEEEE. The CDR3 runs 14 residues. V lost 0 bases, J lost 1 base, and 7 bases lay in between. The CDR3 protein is CASSLVRGNYGYTF. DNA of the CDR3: TGTGCCAGCAGCTTGGTTCGGGGTAACTATGGCTACACCTTC.

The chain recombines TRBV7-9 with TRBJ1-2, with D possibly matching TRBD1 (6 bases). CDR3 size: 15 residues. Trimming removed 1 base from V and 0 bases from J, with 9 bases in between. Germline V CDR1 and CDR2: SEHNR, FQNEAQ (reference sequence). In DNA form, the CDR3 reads TGTGCCAGCAGCTTAGGGCAGGGGCCTAACTATGGCTACACCTTC. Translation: CASSLGQGPNYGYTF.

The CDR3 protein is CASRDWTALSYEQYF. CDR3 coding DNA: TGTGCCAGCAGGGACTGGACAGCCCTCTCCTACGAGCAGTACTTC. The chain links TRBV2 to TRBJ2-7; the D gene is possibly TRBD1 (6 bases). Germline V gene data show CDR1 as SNHLY and CDR2 as FYNNEI. This CDR3 has 15 amino acids. Trimming shortened V by 6 bases and J by 0 bases, and 15 bases separated the two germline ends.

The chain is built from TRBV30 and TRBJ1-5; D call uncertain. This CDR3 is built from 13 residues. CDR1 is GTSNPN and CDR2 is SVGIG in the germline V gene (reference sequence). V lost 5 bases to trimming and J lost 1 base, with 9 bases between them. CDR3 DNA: TGTGCCTGGGAAGACAACAGCAATCAGCCCCAGCATTTT. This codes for CAWEDNSNQPQHF.

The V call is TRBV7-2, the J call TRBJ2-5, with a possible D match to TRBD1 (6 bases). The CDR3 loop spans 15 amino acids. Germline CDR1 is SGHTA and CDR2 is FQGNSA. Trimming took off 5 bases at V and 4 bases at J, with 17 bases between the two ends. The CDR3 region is CASSPNLGRGETQYF. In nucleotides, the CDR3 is TGTGCCAGCAGCCCGAACTTGGGCAGGGGAGAGACCCAGTACTTC.

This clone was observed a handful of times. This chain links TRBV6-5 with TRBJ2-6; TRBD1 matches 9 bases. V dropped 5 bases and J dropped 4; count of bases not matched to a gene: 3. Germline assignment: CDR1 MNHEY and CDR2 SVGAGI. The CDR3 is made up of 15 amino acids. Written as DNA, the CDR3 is TGTGCCAGCAGTAAGACAGGGGGAGGGGCCAACGTCCTGACTTTC. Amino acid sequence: CASSKTGGGANVLTF.

This chain's CDR3 is CATKGGALNTEAFF. DNA for the CDR3: TGTGCCACCAAGGGAGGGGCACTGAACACTGAAGCTTTCTTT. The V gene is TRBV18, the J gene TRBJ1-1; D is possibly TRBD1 (5 bases). Germline assignment: CDR1 KGHSH and CDR2 LQKENI. V lost 10 bases and J 0 bases, leaving 15 bases between the germline ends. The CDR3 sequence is 14 residues long.

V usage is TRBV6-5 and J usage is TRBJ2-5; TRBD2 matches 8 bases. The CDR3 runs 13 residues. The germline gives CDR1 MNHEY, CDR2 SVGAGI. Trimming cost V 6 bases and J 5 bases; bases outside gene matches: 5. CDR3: CASRRGAWETQYF. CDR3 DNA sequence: TGTGCCAGCAGGCGGGGGGCTTGGGAGACCCAGTACTTC.

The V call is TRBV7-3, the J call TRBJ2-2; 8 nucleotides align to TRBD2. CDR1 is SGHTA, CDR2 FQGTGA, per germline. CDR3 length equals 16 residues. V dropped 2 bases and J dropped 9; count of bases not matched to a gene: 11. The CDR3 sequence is CASSLAQREPSRELFF. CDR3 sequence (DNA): TGTGCCAGCAGCTTAGCTCAGCGGGAGCCCTCGAGGGAGCTGTTTTTT.

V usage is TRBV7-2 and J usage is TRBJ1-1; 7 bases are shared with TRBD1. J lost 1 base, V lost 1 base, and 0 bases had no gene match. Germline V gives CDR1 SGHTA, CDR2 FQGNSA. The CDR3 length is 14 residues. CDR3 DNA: TGTGCCAGCAGCTTAGGGACAGGGAACACTGAAGCTTTCTTT. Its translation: CASSLGTGNTEAFF.

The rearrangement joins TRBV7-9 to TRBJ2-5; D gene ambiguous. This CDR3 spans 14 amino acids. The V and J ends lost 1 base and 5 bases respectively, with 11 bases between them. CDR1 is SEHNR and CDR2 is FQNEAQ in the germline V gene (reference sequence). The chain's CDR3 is CASSLVGVGETQYF. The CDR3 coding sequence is TGTGCCAGCAGCTTAGTAGGAGTTGGGGAGACCCAGTACTTC.

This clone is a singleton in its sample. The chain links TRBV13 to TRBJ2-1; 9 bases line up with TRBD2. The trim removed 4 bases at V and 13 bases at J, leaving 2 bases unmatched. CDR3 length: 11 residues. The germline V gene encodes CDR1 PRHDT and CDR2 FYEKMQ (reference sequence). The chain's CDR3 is CASSYSGGQFF. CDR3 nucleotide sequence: TGTGCCAGCAGCTATAGCGGGGGTCAGTTCTTC.

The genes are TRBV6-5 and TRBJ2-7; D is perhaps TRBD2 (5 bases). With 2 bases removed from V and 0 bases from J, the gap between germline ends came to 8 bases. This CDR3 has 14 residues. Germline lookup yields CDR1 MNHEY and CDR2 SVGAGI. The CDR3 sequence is CASSYGGHSYEQYF. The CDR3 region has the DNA TGTGCCAGCAGTTACGGCGGGCACTCCTACGAGCAGTACTTC.

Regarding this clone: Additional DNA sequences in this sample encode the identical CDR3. CDR3 region: CASSPPSSYEQYF. In DNA form, the CDR3 reads TGTGCCAGCTCACCACCCAGCTCCTACGAGCAGTACTTC. The chain joins TRBV18 to TRBJ2-7; D gene unclear. Germline CDR1 reads KGHSH; CDR2 reads LQKENI. The V end lost 0 bases, the J end lost 0 bases, and 3 bases lay between the germline ends. The CDR3 has 13 residues.

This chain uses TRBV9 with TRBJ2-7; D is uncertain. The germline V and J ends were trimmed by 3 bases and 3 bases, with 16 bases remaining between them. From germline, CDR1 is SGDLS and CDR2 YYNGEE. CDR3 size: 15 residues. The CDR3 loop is CASSEGRDWFYEQYF. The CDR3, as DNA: TGTGCCAGCAGCGAAGGAAGAGACTGGTTCTACGAGCAGTACTTC.

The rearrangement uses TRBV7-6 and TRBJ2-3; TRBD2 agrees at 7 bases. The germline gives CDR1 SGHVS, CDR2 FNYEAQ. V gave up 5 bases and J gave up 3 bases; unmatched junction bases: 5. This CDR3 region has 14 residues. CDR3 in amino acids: CASSLRTRTDTQYF. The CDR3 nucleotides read TGTGCCAGCAGCCTCCGGACTAGGACAGATACGCAGTATTTT.

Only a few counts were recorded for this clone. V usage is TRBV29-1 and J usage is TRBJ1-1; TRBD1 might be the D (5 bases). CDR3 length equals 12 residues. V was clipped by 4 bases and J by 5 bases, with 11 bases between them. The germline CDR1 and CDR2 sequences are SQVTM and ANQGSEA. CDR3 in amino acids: CSVGGAQTEAFF. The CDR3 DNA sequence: TGCAGCGTTGGGGGCGCGCAAACTGAAGCTTTCTTT.

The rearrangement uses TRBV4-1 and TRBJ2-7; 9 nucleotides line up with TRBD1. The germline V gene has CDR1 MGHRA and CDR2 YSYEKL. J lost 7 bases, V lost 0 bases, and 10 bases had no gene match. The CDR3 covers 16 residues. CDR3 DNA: TGCGCCAGCAGCCAAGACCCCGGGACAGGGCGTAAAGAGCAGTACTTC. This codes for CASSQDPGTGRKEQYF.

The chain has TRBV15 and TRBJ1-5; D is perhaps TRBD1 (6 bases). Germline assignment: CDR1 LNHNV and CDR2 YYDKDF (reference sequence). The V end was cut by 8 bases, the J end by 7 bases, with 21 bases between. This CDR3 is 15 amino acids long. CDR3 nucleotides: TGTGCCACCGCTCTTGAGGGGGGGGTCGGACAGCCCCAGCATTTT. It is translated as CATALEGGVGQPQHF.

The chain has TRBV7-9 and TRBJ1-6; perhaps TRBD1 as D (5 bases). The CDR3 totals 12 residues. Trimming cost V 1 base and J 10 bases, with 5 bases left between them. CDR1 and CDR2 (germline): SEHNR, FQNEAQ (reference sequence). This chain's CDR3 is CASSLGGSPLHF. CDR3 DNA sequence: TGTGCCAGCAGCTTAGGGGGCTCACCCCTCCACTTT.

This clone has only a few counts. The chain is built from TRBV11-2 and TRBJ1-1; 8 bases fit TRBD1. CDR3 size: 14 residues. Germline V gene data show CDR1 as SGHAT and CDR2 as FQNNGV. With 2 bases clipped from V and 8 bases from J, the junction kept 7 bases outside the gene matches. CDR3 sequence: CASSLNQGQGEAFF. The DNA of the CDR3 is TGTGCCAGCAGCTTAAATCAAGGACAGGGCGAAGCTTTCTTT.

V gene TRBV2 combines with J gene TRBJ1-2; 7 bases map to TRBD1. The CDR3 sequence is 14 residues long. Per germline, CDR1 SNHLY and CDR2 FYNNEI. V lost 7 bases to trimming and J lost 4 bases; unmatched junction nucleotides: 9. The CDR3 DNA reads TGTGCCAGCATTTCATCGGACAGGACCTATGGCTACACCTTC. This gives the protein CASISSDRTYGYTF. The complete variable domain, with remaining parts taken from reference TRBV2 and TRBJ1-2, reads EPEVTQTPSHQVTQMGQEVILRCVPISNHLYFYWYRQILGQKVEFLVSFYNNEISEKSEIFDDQFSVERPDGSNFTLKIRSTKLEDSAMYFCASISSDRTYGYTFGSGTRLTVV.

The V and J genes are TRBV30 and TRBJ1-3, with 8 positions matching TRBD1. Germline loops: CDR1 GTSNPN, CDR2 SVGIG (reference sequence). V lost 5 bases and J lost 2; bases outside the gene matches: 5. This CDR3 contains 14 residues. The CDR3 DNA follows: TGTGCCTGGGGACAGGGTTACCCTGGAAACACCATATATTTT. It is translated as CAWGQGYPGNTIYF.

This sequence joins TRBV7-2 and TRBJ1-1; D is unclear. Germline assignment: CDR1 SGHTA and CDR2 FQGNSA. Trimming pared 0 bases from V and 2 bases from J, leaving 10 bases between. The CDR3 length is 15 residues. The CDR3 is CASSLAQRTNTEAFF. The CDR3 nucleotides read TGTGCCAGCAGCTTAGCTCAACGGACTAACACTGAAGCTTTCTTT.